These 21 T cell receptor beta chains were sequenced from one sample in a study of human T cells and chemical hapten exposure. MiXCR, applied by TCRdb to the RACE reads, yields one record per CDR3 protein. This sample has more than 300,000 distinct CDR3 sequences, with roughly 5% found just once. Time point given: pre-sensitization, week 0. Treatment defined: therapeutic diphenylcyclopropenone sensitization with weekly scalp DPC. Material: whole blood, obtained in connection with sensitization to the hapten diphenylcyclopropenone (DPC). The receptors originated from a woman aged 45-59 years with alopecia areata. Some clones in this sample may be carry-over from other donors' samples.

CDR3 bases: TGCAGCGAGACAGGGGTAAATGAAAAACTGTTTTTT. It codes for CSETGVNEKLFF. J is TRBJ1-4 and V is TRBV29-1, with 8 bases aligning to TRBD1. The ends lost 7 bases at V and 5 bases at J; junction bases unmatched: 3. Per germline, CDR1 SQVTM and CDR2 ANQGSEA. This CDR3 spans 12 amino acids.

This clonotype was observed a few times. The chain is built from TRBV6-5 and TRBJ1-6; D is ambiguous. Trimming removed 0 bases from V and 6 bases from J, with 9 bases in between. The V gene's germline CDR1 is MNHEY and CDR2 SVGAGI. The CDR3 has 15 amino acids. The CDR3 sequence: CASSYSGSLNSPLHF. The CDR3 nucleotides are TGTGCCAGCAGTTACTCGGGGTCCCTTAATTCACCCCTCCACTTT.

J is TRBJ1-1 and V is TRBV5-1, with 7 positions matching TRBD1. Trimming removed 3 bases from V and 4 bases from J; junction bases left unmatched: 6. The germline CDR1 and CDR2 sequences are SGHRS and YFSETQ. This CDR3 region has 14 residues. The CDR3 spells CASSSTGEGTEAFF. For the CDR3, the DNA is TGCGCCAGCAGCTCAACAGGGGAAGGCACTGAAGCTTTCTTT.

Many counts were recorded for this clonotype. The gene calls are TRBV27 and TRBJ2-3; D is undetermined. Germline CDR1 reads MNHEY; CDR2 reads SMNVEV (reference sequence). Trimming stripped 5 bases from V and 11 bases from J, with 17 bases between. This CDR3 is built from 13 residues. For the CDR3, the DNA is TGTGCCAGCAGTCACCCTGACTCGTGGTTGCAGTATTTT. It specifies CASSHPDSWLQYF.

This clonotype came up a few times. The chain is built from TRBV7-8 and TRBJ2-5; D call uncertain. Germline lookup yields CDR1 SGHVS and CDR2 FQNEAQ. This CDR3 has 14 residues. Between the trimmed V and J ends, which lost 5 bases and 5 bases, there was a span of 15 bases. CDR3 sequence reads: CASSPHRSVETQYF. The CDR3 nucleotides read TGTGCCAGCAGCCCCCATCGCTCGGTGGAGACCCAGTACTTC. Filled out from reference TRBV7-8 and TRBJ2-5, the complete variable domain reads GAGVSQSPRYKVAKRGQDVALRCDPISGHVSLFWYQQALGQGPEFLTYFQNEAQLDKSGLPSDRFFAERPEGSVSTLKIQRTQQEDSAVYLCASSPHRSVETQYFGPGTRLLVL.

V is TRBV7-8 and J is TRBJ1-2, with TRBD1 matching 9 bases. V was pared by 2 bases and J by 3 bases, with 1 base of the junction left unmatched. CDR3 length equals 14 residues. Germline V gene lookup returns CDR1 SGHVS and CDR2 FQNEAQ. In DNA, the CDR3 is TGTGCCAGCAGCTTAAGGACAGGGGACTATGGCTACACCTTC. Translation: CASSLRTGDYGYTF.

This clonotype has just a few counts. The chain recombines TRBV7-3 with TRBJ2-7, with 7 bases matching TRBD1. Germline assignment: CDR1 SGHTA and CDR2 FQGTGA. CDR3 length: 13 amino acids. V lost 4 bases to trimming and J lost 5 bases; unmatched junction nucleotides: 5. The CDR3 reads CASSSDRAHEQYF. The CDR3, as DNA: TGTGCCAGCAGCTCTGACAGGGCCCACGAGCAGTACTTC.

This chain links TRBV11-2 with TRBJ2-1; 8 positions match TRBD2. The CDR3 is 13 amino acids. V was pared by 0 bases and J by 11 bases, with 3 bases of the junction left unmatched. CDR1 is SGHAT, CDR2 FQNNGV, per germline. CDR3 sequence (DNA): TGTGCCAGCAGCTTAGAGAGCGGGAGTCAGCAGTTCTTC. It encodes CASSLESGSQQFF.

This clonotype was observed many times. At one boundary the junction diverges from the germline segment, which might be a read error. The chain employs TRBV18 and TRBJ2-1, with a tentative D call TRBD2 (6 bases). Germline V lookup: CDR1 KGHSH, CDR2 LQKENI. CDR3 length equals 15 residues. The DNA for the CDR3 is TGTGCCAGCTCACCATCGGAGGGCCCCGGTACAGTGAGTGTCTTC. Protein product: CASSPSEGPGTVSVF.

This clonotype has at least ten counts. The V gene is TRBV7-2, the J gene TRBJ2-3; perhaps TRBD2 as D (6 bases). V lost 7 bases to trimming and J lost 12 bases, with 17 bases between them. This CDR3 is 12 amino acids long. CDR1 and CDR2 (germline): SGHTA, FQGNSA. This chain's CDR3 is CASTLGGRAQYF. The CDR3 DNA reads as TGTGCCAGCACCCTGGGGGGTCGCGCACAGTATTTT.

This clonotype was seen many times. The V gene is TRBV24-1, the J gene TRBJ2-3; D ambiguous. V dropped 4 bases and J dropped 0 bases, with 4 bases sitting between them. The CDR3 totals 13 residues. CDR1 and CDR2 (germline): KGHDR, SFDVKD. In nucleotides, the CDR3 is TGTGCCACCAGTGACTGGAGCACAGATACGCAGTATTTT. It specifies CATSDWSTDTQYF.

This clonotype was recorded a few times. J is TRBJ1-6 and V is TRBV7-8; perhaps TRBD1 as D (5 bases). Germline V gene data show CDR1 as SGHVS and CDR2 as FQNEAQ. Trimming removed 1 base at V and 0 bases at J, with 10 bases between. The CDR3 consists of 17 residues. CDR3 sequence (DNA): TGTGCCAGCAGCTTAGATACGGGACTCTCCTATAATTCACCCCTCCACTTT. Translating it yields CASSLDTGLSYNSPLHF.

This sequence joins TRBV7-2 and TRBJ1-5; 10 bases match TRBD1. J lost 7 bases, V lost 5 bases, and 8 bases had no gene match. The germline V gene encodes CDR1 SGHTA and CDR2 FQGNSA. This CDR3 contains 15 residues. CDR3 nucleotide sequence: TGTGCCAGCAGCGTTGGGACAGGGGCTGGACAGCCCCAGCATTTT. It specifies CASSVGTGAGQPQHF.

The sample holds many counts of this clonotype. This sequence joins TRBV29-1 and TRBJ2-3; D might be TRBD2 (5 bases). Trimming pared 2 bases from V and 1 base from J, leaving 7 bases between. The CDR3 totals 13 residues. In germline, CDR1 is SQVTM, CDR2 ANQGSEA. The CDR3 region has the DNA TGCAGCGTTGAAAAGGGAGGCACAGATACGCAGTATTTT. Translated: CSVEKGGTDTQYF.

Points on this clonotype: One end of the junction fails to match germline, which may point to a read error. The chain couples TRBV5-1 to TRBJ2-7; the D call may be TRBD1 or TRBD2 (5 bases each). The CDR3 covers 14 residues. From germline, CDR1 is SGHRS and CDR2 YFSETQ. The CDR3 is CASSPAGDYGDPNF. The DNA of the CDR3 is TGCGCCAGCAGCCCCGCCGGTGACTACGGGGACCCAAACTTC.

The sample holds a few counts of this clonotype. The chain couples TRBV6-1 to TRBJ2-3; the match to TRBD2 covers 7 bases. The CDR3 length is 15 residues. Germline CDR1 and CDR2: MNHNS and SASEGT. The V gene end was trimmed by 4 bases and the J gene end by 1 base; junction bases not matched to a gene: 5. For the CDR3, the DNA is TGTGCCAGCAGTGCCAGCGGGATGGGCACAGATACGCAGTATTTT. It encodes CASSASGMGTDTQYF.

The chain employs TRBV7-9 and TRBJ1-4; D remains ambiguous. Germline V gene sequence: CDR1 SEHNR, CDR2 FQNEAQ (reference sequence). Trimming pared 8 bases from V and 0 bases from J, leaving 7 bases between. The CDR3 totals 13 residues. The CDR3 DNA is TGTGCCAGCGATCGAGCAACTAATGAAAAACTGTTTTTT. It encodes CASDRATNEKLFF.

This clonotype was detected a few times. The V gene is TRBV5-1, the J gene TRBJ2-1, with 10 nucleotides matching TRBD2. Germline loops: CDR1 SGHRS, CDR2 YFSETQ. The V and J ends lost 2 bases and 7 bases, in that order; junction bases with no gene match: 6. The length of the CDR3 is 15 residues. The CDR3 DNA sequence: TGCGCCAGCAGCTTCGGACTAGCGGATGGGAATGAGCAGTTCTTC. Translated, it gives CASSFGLADGNEQFF.

This clonotype was seen many times. This chain connects TRBV7-6 to TRBJ2-3; 8 bases align to TRBD2. Germline-derived CDR1 and CDR2 are SGHVS and FNYEAQ. The CDR3 spans 16 residues. The J segment lost 2 bases and the V segment lost 0 bases, leaving 4 bases of the junction unmatched. The CDR3 reads CASSLAAGGPTDTQYF. Here the CDR3 DNA reads TGTGCCAGCAGCTTAGCGGCGGGGGGACCCACAGATACGCAGTATTTT.

This clonotype was observed at least ten times. The V and J genes are TRBV29-1 and TRBJ1-1; possibly TRBD1 for D (5 bases). The germline gives CDR1 SQVTM, CDR2 ANQGSEA. CDR3 size: 14 residues. V was pared by 1 base and J by 1 base, with 10 bases between. The CDR3 region has the DNA TGCAGCGTTGAAGCAGGGATTCCGAACACTGAAGCTTTCTTT. Translation: CSVEAGIPNTEAFF.

This clonotype was counted at least ten times. The CDR3 DNA sequence: TGTGCCAGCAGTCCCAGTTGGGAGCAGTACTTC. This gives the protein CASSPSWEQYF. V and J are TRBV12-3 or TRBV12-4 and TRBJ2-7, with D unclear. CDR3 length: 11 residues. Trimming removed 5 bases at V and 7 bases at J, with 9 bases between.